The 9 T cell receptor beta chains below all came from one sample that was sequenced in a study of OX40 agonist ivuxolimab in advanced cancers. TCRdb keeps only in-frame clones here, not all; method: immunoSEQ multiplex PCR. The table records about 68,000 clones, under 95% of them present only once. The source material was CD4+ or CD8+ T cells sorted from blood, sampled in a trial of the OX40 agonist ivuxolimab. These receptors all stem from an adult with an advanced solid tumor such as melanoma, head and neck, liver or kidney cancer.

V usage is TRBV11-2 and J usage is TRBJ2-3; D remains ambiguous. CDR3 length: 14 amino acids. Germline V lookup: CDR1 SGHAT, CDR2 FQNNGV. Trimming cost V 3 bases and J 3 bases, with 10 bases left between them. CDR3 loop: CASSFLPSTDTQYF. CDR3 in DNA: TGTGCCAGCAGCTTCCTCCCGAGTACAGATACGCAGTATTTT.

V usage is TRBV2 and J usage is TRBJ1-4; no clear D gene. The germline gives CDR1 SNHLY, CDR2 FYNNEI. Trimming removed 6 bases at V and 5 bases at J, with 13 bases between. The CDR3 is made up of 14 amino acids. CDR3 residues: CASSPNGRNEKLFF. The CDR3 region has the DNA TGTGCCAGCAGCCCGAACGGCCGAAATGAAAAACTGTTTTTT.

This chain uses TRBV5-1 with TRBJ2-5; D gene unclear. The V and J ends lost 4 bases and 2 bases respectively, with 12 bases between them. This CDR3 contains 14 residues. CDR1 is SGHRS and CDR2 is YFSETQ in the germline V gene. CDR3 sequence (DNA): TGCGCCAGCAGCGAAGGACGGGCTCAAGAGACCCAGTACTTC. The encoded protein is CASSEGRAQETQYF.

This CDR3 is CASSLGQGDYGYTF. CDR3 bases: TGTGCCAGCAGCCTCGGACAGGGAGACTATGGCTACACCTTC. The J gene is TRBJ1-2, the V gene TRBV6-1; 8 bases are a match to TRBD1. J gave up 3 bases and V 6 bases, and 6 bases lay outside the gene matches. Germline V lookup: CDR1 MNHNS, CDR2 SASEGT. The CDR3 consists of 14 residues.

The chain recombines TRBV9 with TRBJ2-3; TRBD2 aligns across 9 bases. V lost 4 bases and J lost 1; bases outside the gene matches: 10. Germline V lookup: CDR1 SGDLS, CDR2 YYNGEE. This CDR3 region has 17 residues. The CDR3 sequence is CASSHSLAGGRTDTQYF. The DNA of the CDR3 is TGTGCCAGCAGCCACTCCCTTGCGGGGGGGCGCACAGATACGCAGTATTTT. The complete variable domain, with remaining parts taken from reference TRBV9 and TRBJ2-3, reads DSGVTQTPKHLITATGQRVTLRCSPRSGDLSVYWYQQSLDQGLQFLIQYYNGEERAKGNILERFSAQQFPDLHSELNLSSLELGDSALYFCASSHSLAGGRTDTQYFGPGTRLTVL.

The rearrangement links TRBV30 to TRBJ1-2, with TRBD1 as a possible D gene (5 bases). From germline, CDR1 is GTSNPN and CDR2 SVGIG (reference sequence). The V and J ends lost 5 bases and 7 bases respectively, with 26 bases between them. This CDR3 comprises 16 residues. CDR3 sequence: CAWGGRSRVGIGGYTF. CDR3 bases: TGTGCCTGGGGGGGACGATCCAGGGTAGGGATTGGTGGCTACACCTTC.

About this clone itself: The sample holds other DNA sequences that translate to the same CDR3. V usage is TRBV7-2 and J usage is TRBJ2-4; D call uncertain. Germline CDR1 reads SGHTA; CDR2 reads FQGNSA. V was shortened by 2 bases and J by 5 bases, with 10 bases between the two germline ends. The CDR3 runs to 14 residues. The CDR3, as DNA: TGTGCCAGCAGCTTAAGAGGCAGAGAAAACATTCAGTACTTC. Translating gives CASSLRGRENIQYF.

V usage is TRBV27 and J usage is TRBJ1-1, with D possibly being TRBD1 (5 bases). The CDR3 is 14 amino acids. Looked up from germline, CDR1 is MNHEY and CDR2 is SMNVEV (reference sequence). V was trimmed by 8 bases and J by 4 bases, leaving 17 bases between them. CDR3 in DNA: TGTGCCAGCTTTCCGGCAGGGACGGGCACTGAAGCTTTCTTT. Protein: CASFPAGTGTEAFF.

The CDR3 here is CASSLSSGANTGELFF. The CDR3 DNA is TGTGCCAGCTCACTCTCATCCGGGGCGAACACCGGGGAGCTGTTTTTT. The V call is TRBV18, the J call TRBJ2-2; D is possibly TRBD2 (5 bases). The V gene lost 4 bases and the J gene lost 0 bases, with 12 bases spanning the gap. This CDR3 spans 16 amino acids. Germline CDR1 KGHSH, CDR2 LQKENI.